This TCR beta chain was retrieved from a study of regulatory T cells in long-lasting Graves disease. In the study overall: Patients met the persistent Graves' disease definition after over 5 years of antithyroid drugs with positive TSH receptor antibodies.

This CDR3 contains 14 residues. Trimming at V came to 6 bases and at J to 1 base, leaving 4 bases not matched to a gene. As concerns this clonotype: The target antigen is unknown.

Arm-PCR of CDR3 regions and iRepertoire HTBI primers were used to build TCR beta libraries. TCRdb redid the calling of the multiplex PCR reads with MiXCR, one entry per CDR3 protein. The repertoire consists of some 420,000 distinct CDR3 sequences, with approximately 23% occurring once and the leading ten covering over 10%. Sample time point: persistent/refractory GD, antithyroid drugs over 5 years with positive TRAb. Extracted RNA from PBMCs served as the source of the TCR library. Study-level results: Among persistent patients, a larger number of public clonotypes were shared (about 3,000) than among newly diagnosed patients (approximately 970). TRBV28, TRBJ1-2 and TRBJ2-5 were segments that persistent disease favored. Analysis covered peripheral blood alone, not thyroid tissue.

The chain links TRBV12-3 or TRBV12-4 to TRBJ2-3; TRBD2 aligns across 7 bases. The clonotype originates from a female donor with Graves disease. The sample in question was peripheral blood mononuclear cells (PBMCs), obtained when the disease was refractory, from a patient treated with antithyroid drugs. As DNA, the CDR3 is TGTGCCAGCAGCCGCGGGAGCGGCACAGATACGCAGTATTTT. Protein: CASSRGSGTDTQYF.